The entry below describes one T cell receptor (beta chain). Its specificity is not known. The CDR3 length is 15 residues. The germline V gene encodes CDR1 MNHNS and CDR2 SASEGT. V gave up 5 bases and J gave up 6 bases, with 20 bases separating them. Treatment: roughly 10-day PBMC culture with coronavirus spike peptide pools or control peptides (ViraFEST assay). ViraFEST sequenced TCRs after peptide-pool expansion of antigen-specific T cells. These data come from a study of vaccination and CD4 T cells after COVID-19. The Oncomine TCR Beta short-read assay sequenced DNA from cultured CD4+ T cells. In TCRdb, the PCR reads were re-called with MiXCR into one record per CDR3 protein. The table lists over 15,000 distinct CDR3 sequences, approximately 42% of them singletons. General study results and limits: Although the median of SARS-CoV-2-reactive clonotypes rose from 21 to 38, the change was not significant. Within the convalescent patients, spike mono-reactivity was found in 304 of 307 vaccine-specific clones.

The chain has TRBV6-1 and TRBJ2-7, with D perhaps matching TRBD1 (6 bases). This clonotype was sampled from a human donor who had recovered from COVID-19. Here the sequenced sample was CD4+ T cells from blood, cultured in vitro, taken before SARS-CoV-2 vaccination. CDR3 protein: CASSPTDKGVSEQYF. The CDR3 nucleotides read TGTGCCAGCAGTCCAACAGACAAGGGGGTCTCCGAGCAGTACTTC.